This TCR beta chain is drawn from a study of OX40 agonist ivuxolimab in advanced cancers. Regarding the study in general: Ivuxolimab, which targeted the costimulatory receptor OX40 (CD134), was an agonistic, fully human IgG2 monoclonal antibody. Intravenous ivuxolimab was administered to patients every 2 weeks at six dose levels: 0.01, 0.1, 0.3, 1.5, 3 and 10 mg/kg. Among the roughly 54 dose-escalation patients, about 19 had hepatocellular carcinoma, approximately 15 melanoma, 9 renal cell carcinoma and 9 head and neck cancer. A male proportion of roughly 85% and a mean age of roughly 58 years, ranging from 23 to 79, were recorded for the dose-escalation cohort. Prior anti-PD-1, anti-PD-L1 or anti-CTLA-4 therapy was permitted, and about two fifths of dose-escalation patients had received checkpoint inhibitors. Partial responses were achieved by three dose-escalation patients, of whom one had hepatocellular carcinoma and two had cutaneous melanoma. Peripheral TCRbeta sequencing was intended to test whether TCR sequence diversity was altered and clonal T-cell expansion was caused by ivuxolimab. The paper describes the monotherapy dose-escalation part (N ≈ 49 patients) of the phase I trial of ivuxolimab. The study at large found these results: After ivuxolimab, CD8+ T cells had more expanded clones than CD4+ T cells on average. Low levels of normalized T-cell clonal expansion were also shown by some nonresponding patients. Clonal expansion of both CD4+ and CD8+ blood T cells was observed from baseline to week 6 at doses 0.1 to 3.0 mg/kg. Antigen specificity was not determined for the clonally expanded peripheral T cells. Partial responders in the 0.1-3.0 mg/kg groups had among the lowest normalized peripheral clonal expansion, especially among CD8+ T cells.

Notes on this clone: What antigen it recognizes has not been identified. Base qualities are not at hand, and no much larger clone is one base apart.

V is cut by 1 base and J by 0 bases, and the space between the germline ends is 4 bases. The CDR3 sequence holds 14 residues, the cysteine and phenylalanine included. Only CDR3 DNA is held: 42 bases, read in frame from base 1. As encoded in the germline V gene, CDR1 is SGHDT while CDR2 is YYEEEE. Patients with a history of autoimmune disease or receiving systemic immunosuppression were excluded from the trial. In every dose cohort, peripheral blood was drawn for TCR sequencing at baseline, cycle 4 day 1, and cycle 7 day 1. Samples were obtained from an open-label, multicenter, first-in-human phase I dose-escalation trial of ivuxolimab. The trial enrolled adults with locally advanced or metastatic head and neck squamous cell, hepatocellular, melanoma or renal cell carcinoma. Before TCR sequencing, CD4+ T cells and CD8+ T cells from peripheral blood were sorted into separate populations. For sequencing of the TCRbeta CDR3 region, genomic DNA was extracted from the sorted cells. The immunoSEQ Assay was used to sequence the TCRbeta CDR3 regions. Here the immuneACCESS table is served through TCRdb, limited to in-frame sequences with V and J called. Missing clones are a known gap in these copies; in checked studies unresolved V genes cover under half, and the rest lacks a known reason. The sample table records around 80,000 clones; 70% to 85% of these occur just once. About 7% of the sample rests with the top ten.

The sample was CD4+ or CD8+ T cells sorted from blood, taken in a trial of the OX40 agonist ivuxolimab. The rearrangement joined TRBV5-6 to TRBJ2-2; the D gene cannot be resolved reliably. The TCR was taken from an adult with an advanced solid tumor such as melanoma, head and neck, liver or kidney cancer. The DNA sequence reads TGTGCCAGCAGCTTGAACACGAACACCGGGGAGCTGTTTTTT. The resulting protein is CASSLNTNTGELFF.